The clone carrying this T cell receptor (beta chain) was detected only a few times. By 5'RACE template switching, TCR cDNA was produced, with a universal primer site and UMIs added in the process. TCRdb independently ran MiXCR on the 5' RACE reads; one entry per CDR3 protein. The table records more than 95,000 distinct CDR3 sequences, 13% to 15% of them present only once. The sample is drawn from a study of T cells after yellow fever vaccination. The V gene's germline CDR1 is SGHAT and CDR2 FQNNGV. V shed 5 bases and J shed 6 bases, with 9 bases lying between them. The CDR3 loop spans 12 amino acids. The sample here was CD8+ T cells sorted from PBMCs, taken 5 days after the yellow fever booster vaccination. The source of this sequence is a young man who received the YFV17D yellow fever vaccine. The gene calls are TRBV11-2 and TRBJ2-3; D remains ambiguous. Here the CDR3 DNA reads TGTGCCAGCAGCCCCCCTCCGGATACGCAGTATTTT. Translated: CASSPPPDTQYF.